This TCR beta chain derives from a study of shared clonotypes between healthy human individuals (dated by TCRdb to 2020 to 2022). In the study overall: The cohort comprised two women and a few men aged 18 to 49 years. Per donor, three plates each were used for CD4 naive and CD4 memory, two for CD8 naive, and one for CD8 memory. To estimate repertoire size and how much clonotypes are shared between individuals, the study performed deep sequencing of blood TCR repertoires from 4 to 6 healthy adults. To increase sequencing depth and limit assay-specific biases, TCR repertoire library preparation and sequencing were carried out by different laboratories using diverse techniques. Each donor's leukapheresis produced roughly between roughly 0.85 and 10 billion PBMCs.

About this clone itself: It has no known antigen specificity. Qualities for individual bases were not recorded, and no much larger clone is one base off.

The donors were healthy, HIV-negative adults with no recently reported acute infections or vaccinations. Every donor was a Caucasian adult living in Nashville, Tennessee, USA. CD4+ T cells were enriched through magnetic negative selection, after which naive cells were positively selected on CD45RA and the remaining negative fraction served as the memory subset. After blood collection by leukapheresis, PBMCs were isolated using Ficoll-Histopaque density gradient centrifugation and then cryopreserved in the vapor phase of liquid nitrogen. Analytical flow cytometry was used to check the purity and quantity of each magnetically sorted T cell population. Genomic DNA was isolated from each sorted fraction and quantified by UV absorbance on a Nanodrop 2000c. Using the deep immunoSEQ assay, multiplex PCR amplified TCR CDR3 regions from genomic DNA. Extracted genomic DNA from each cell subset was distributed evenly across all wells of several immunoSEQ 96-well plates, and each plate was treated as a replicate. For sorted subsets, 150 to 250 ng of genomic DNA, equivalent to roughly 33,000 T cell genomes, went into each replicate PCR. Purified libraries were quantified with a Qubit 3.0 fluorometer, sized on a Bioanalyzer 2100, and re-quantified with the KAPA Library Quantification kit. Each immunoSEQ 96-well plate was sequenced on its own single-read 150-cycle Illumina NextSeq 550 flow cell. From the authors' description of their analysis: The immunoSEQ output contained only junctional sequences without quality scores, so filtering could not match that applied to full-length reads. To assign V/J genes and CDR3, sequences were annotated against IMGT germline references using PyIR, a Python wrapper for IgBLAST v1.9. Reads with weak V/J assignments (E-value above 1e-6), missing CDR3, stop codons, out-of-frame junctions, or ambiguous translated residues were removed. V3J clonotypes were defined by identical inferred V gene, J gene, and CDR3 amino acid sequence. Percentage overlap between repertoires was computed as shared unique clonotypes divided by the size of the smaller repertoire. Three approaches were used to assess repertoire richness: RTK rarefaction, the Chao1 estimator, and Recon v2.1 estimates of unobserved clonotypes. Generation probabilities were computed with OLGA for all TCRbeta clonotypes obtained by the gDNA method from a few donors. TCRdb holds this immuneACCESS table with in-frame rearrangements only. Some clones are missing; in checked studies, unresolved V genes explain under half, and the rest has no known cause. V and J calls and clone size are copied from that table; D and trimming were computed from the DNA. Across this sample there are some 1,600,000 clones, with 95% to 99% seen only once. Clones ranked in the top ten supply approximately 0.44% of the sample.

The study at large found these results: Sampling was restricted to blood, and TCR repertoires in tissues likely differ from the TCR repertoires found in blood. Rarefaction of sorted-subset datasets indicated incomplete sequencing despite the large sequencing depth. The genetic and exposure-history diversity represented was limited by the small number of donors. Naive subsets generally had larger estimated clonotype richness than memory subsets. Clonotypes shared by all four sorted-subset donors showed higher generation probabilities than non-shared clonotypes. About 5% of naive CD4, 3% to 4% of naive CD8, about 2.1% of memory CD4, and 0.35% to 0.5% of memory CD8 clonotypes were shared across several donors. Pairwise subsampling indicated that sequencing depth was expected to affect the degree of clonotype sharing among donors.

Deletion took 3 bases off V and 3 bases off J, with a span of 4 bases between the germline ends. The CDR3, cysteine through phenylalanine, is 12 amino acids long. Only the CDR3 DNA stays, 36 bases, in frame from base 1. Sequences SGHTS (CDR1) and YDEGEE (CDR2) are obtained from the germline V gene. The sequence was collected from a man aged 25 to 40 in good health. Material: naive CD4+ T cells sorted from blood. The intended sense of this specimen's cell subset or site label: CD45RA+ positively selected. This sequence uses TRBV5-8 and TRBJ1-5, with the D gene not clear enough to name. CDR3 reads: CASSSINQPQHF. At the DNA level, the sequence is TGTGCCAGCAGCTCGATCAATCAGCCCCAGCATTTT.